This T cell receptor beta chain was profiled in a study of low-dose radiotherapy and immunotherapy resistance in tumors. At the level of the study: Every two weeks patients got nivolumab 240 mg flat dose, plus ipilimumab 1 mg/kg every six weeks, intravenously.

Alpha and beta chains were covered, as first-strand cDNA relied on TRAV- and TRBV-specific primers. With a constant-region primer and a V-primer adapter, TCRs were subjected to about 20 PCR cycles of amplification. TCRdb re-derived calls from the reads in MiXCR, one entry per CDR3 protein. The sample consists of about 58,000 distinct CDR3 sequences, under 30% of them appearing once. Time point specified: after trial treatment. Noted treatment: LDRT plus nivolumab, ipilimumab, low-dose cyclophosphamide and aspirin (RACIN trial). This CDR3 comprises 14 residues. The germline gives CDR1 DFQATT, CDR2 SNEGSKA (reference sequence). Trimming stripped 6 bases from V and 4 bases from J, with 17 bases between.

This chain links TRBV20-1 with TRBJ2-3, with a weak D call TRBD2 (7 bases). The sequencing used PBMCs, collected after low-dose radiotherapy plus immunotherapy. The source is a male donor with prostate cancer. The CDR3 loop reads CSADGGRGADTQYF. The CDR3 region has the DNA TGCAGTGCAGACGGGGGGCGGGGAGCAGATACGCAGTATTTT.